The rows below give T cell receptor beta chains drawn from one sample of a study of lymphopenia after photon versus proton radiotherapy. Profiled with immunoSEQ multiplex PCR; TCRdb holds only in-frame clones, not every one. The sample consists of tens of thousands of clones, roughly nine tenths of them appearing once. The source was peripheral blood, collected from a patient treated with photon-based radiotherapy. The receptors were sampled from a woman between 50 and 59 years old with cholangiocarcinoma. Both conserved end residues are part of each CDR3. The D gene is left open where the match is weak. Clone size is given for some rows only: seen once, a few or many times, or a class if the clone is expanded.

CDR3 DNA: TGTGCCAGCAGCCTCGGGACTAGCGGGGGAGATACGCAGTATTTT; CDR3 protein: CASSLGTSGGDTQYF; D gene: TRBD2; J gene: TRBJ2-3; clone size: -; V gene: TRBV11-2
CDR3 DNA: TGTGCCAGCAGTTTATATGGGACAGGGAGAGATCAGCCCCAGCATTTT; CDR3 protein: CASSLYGTGRDQPQHF; D gene: TRBD1; J gene: TRBJ1-5; clone size: -; V gene: TRBV28
CDR3 DNA: TGTGCCAGCAGCTTTACCGGAGAAGACATTCAGTACTTC; CDR3 protein: CASSFTGEDIQYF; D gene: -; J gene: TRBJ2-4; clone size: -; V gene: TRBV11-2
CDR3 DNA: TGCAGCGTTACCGGGACAGGGGAAGATACGCAGTATTTT; CDR3 protein: CSVTGTGEDTQYF; D gene: TRBD1; J gene: TRBJ2-3; clone size: -; V gene: TRBV29-1
CDR3 DNA: TGTGCCAGCTTGGGGATCGGGGAGACCCAGTACTTC; CDR3 protein: CASLGIGETQYF; D gene: -; J gene: TRBJ2-5; clone size: -; V gene: TRBV18
CDR3 DNA: TGTGCCAGCAGTCCTAAAAATCTGACAGGGCGAGAGACCCAGTACTTC; CDR3 protein: CASSPKNLTGRETQYF; D gene: TRBD1; J gene: TRBJ2-5; clone size: -; V gene: TRBV5-5
CDR3 DNA: TGCAGCGTCGACGATAGGGTCAGTGGCTACACCTTC; CDR3 protein: CSVDDRVSGYTF; D gene: -; J gene: TRBJ1-2; clone size: -; V gene: TRBV29-1
CDR3 DNA: TGTGCCAGCACCCCAGAGGGTCCAGCCTACAATGAGCAGTTCTTC; CDR3 protein: CASTPEGPAYNEQFF; D gene: -; J gene: TRBJ2-1; clone size: -; V gene: TRBV27
CDR3 DNA: TGTGCCAGCAGCCGGGAGTCCTACGAGCAGTACTTC; CDR3 protein: CASSRESYEQYF; D gene: -; J gene: TRBJ2-7; clone size: -; V gene: TRBV7-9
CDR3 DNA: TGTGCCAGCAGCCGATCAACGACAGGAAACTATGGCTACACCTTC; CDR3 protein: CASSRSTTGNYGYTF; D gene: -; J gene: TRBJ1-2; clone size: -; V gene: TRBV14
CDR3 DNA: TGTGCCAGCAGTGAGGGCGGGTTGAATATTCCAGCTAACTATGGCTACACCTTC; CDR3 protein: CASSEGGLNIPANYGYTF; D gene: -; J gene: TRBJ1-2; clone size: -; V gene: TRBV2
CDR3 DNA: TGTGCCAGCGCACCACAGGGGAGAGGTCACACCGGGGAGCTGTTTTTT; CDR3 protein: CASAPQGRGHTGELFF; D gene: TRBD1; J gene: TRBJ2-2; clone size: -; V gene: TRBV19
CDR3 DNA: TGTGCCAGCAGTTCGTCGGGGCCGAGCTCCTATAATTCACCCCTCCACTTT; CDR3 protein: CASSSSGPSSYNSPLHF; D gene: -; J gene: TRBJ1-6; clone size: few; V gene: TRBV28
CDR3 DNA: TGTGCCAGCAGCTTGGACCGACAGGGACGTACCTTCTTC; CDR3 protein: CASSLDRQGRTFF; D gene: TRBD1; J gene: TRBJ1-2; clone size: medium-sized; V gene: TRBV7-8
CDR3 DNA: TGTGCCATCAGTGAGGAGGGGAGCACTGAAGCTTTCTTT; CDR3 protein: CAISEEGSTEAFF; D gene: -; J gene: TRBJ1-1; clone size: -; V gene: TRBV10-3
CDR3 DNA: TGTGCCATCAGCGGGGACAGCTATAATTCACCCCTCCACTTT; CDR3 protein: CAISGDSYNSPLHF; D gene: TRBD1; J gene: TRBJ1-6; clone size: -; V gene: TRBV10-3
CDR3 DNA: TGTGCCAGCAGCCCAAGGGGGGTCCAAGAGACCCAGTACTTC; CDR3 protein: CASSPRGVQETQYF; D gene: -; J gene: TRBJ2-5; clone size: few; V gene: TRBV27
CDR3 DNA: TGTGCCACCAGCAGAGAAAACTACGACCTTCTCGAGGGGCGCAATTCACCCCTCCACTTT; CDR3 protein: CATSRENYDLLEGRNSPLHF; D gene: -; J gene: TRBJ1-6; clone size: -; V gene: TRBV15
CDR3 DNA: TGTGCCAGCAGCTTGGAGGTGACAGATACGCAGTATTTT; CDR3 protein: CASSLEVTDTQYF; D gene: -; J gene: TRBJ2-3; clone size: -; V gene: TRBV7-6
CDR3 DNA: TGTGCCAGCAGCTTGGACAGGGATTATGGCTACACCTTC; CDR3 protein: CASSLDRDYGYTF; D gene: -; J gene: TRBJ1-2; clone size: -; V gene: TRBV5-6
CDR3 DNA: TGTGCCAGCAGCTTAGATGTCAGGGGGACTGAAGCTTTCTTT; CDR3 protein: CASSLDVRGTEAFF; D gene: TRBD1; J gene: TRBJ1-1; clone size: -; V gene: TRBV7-2
CDR3 DNA: TGTGCCAGCAGTTTATCCGGCAGGGGTGGCTCTGGGGCCAACGTCCTGACTTTC; CDR3 protein: CASSLSGRGGSGANVLTF; D gene: -; J gene: TRBJ2-6; clone size: -; V gene: TRBV28
CDR3 DNA: TGTGCCAGCAGTTTAGTGGGGACGTATGGCTACACCTTC; CDR3 protein: CASSLVGTYGYTF; D gene: -; J gene: TRBJ1-2; clone size: few; V gene: TRBV27
CDR3 DNA: TGTGCCAGCAGCGTTGACAGCTACAATGAGCAGTTCTTC; CDR3 protein: CASSVDSYNEQFF; D gene: -; J gene: TRBJ2-1; clone size: once; V gene: TRBV9
CDR3 DNA: TGTGCCAGCTCCCGGACAGCATTCTCTGGAAACACCATATATTTT; CDR3 protein: CASSRTAFSGNTIYF; D gene: -; J gene: TRBJ1-3; clone size: -; V gene: TRBV9
CDR3 DNA: TGTGCCAGCACCCCTTGGGACAGGGCTGTGGGCTACACCTTC; CDR3 protein: CASTPWDRAVGYTF; D gene: TRBD1; J gene: TRBJ1-2; clone size: -; V gene: TRBV9
CDR3 DNA: TGTCCTGGGAGGCTCCCAGGGGGGGCCTATGGCTACACCTTC; CDR3 protein: CPGRLPGGAYGYTF; D gene: -; J gene: TRBJ1-2; clone size: -; V gene: TRBV22-1
CDR3 DNA: TGCGCCAGCAGCTTTGCTAGCGGGGGATACACCGGGGAGCTGTTTTTT; CDR3 protein: CASSFASGGYTGELFF; D gene: TRBD2; J gene: TRBJ2-2; clone size: -; V gene: TRBV5-1
CDR3 DNA: TGTGCCAGCAGCGTAGGTGGGGGCCGACCCCCTGAAGCTTTCTTT; CDR3 protein: CASSVGGGRPPEAFF; D gene: -; J gene: TRBJ1-1; clone size: -; V gene: TRBV9
CDR3 DNA: TGTGCCAGCAGCTTACTAGGCAGCCCCTACGAGCAGTACTTC; CDR3 protein: CASSLLGSPYEQYF; D gene: -; J gene: TRBJ2-7; clone size: -; V gene: TRBV7-3
CDR3 DNA: TGTGCCAGCTCACCAATGCGGGAGACCCAGTACTTC; CDR3 protein: CASSPMRETQYF; D gene: -; J gene: TRBJ2-5; clone size: -; V gene: TRBV18
CDR3 DNA: TGTGCCAGCAGCTTGGGGTTCAGCTTCTCTGGAAACACCATATATTTT; CDR3 protein: CASSLGFSFSGNTIYF; D gene: -; J gene: TRBJ1-3; clone size: -; V gene: TRBV5-6
CDR3 DNA: TGTGCCAGCAGCCAGACAGTTTATAATGAAAAACTGTTTTTT; CDR3 protein: CASSQTVYNEKLFF; D gene: -; J gene: TRBJ1-4; clone size: few; V gene: TRBV5-5
CDR3 DNA: TGCGCCAGCAGCTTAGGGACAGGGGGCTCTCCGTCCTACAATGAGCAGTTCTTC; CDR3 protein: CASSLGTGGSPSYNEQFF; D gene: TRBD1; J gene: TRBJ2-1; clone size: -; V gene: TRBV5-1
CDR3 DNA: TGCGCCAGCAGCTTGGTGGGGGTGAGCACAGATACGCAGTATTTT; CDR3 protein: CASSLVGVSTDTQYF; D gene: -; J gene: TRBJ2-3; clone size: -; V gene: TRBV5-5
CDR3 DNA: TGTGCCAGCAGTCCTCAACACCCCACTGGCGCGGACACTGAAGCTTTCTTT; CDR3 protein: CASSPQHPTGADTEAFF; D gene: -; J gene: TRBJ1-1; clone size: -; V gene: TRBV7-9
CDR3 DNA: TGTGCCAGTACCCTGACCGGGACAGACTCCTACGAGCAGTACTTC; CDR3 protein: CASTLTGTDSYEQYF; D gene: TRBD1; J gene: TRBJ2-7; clone size: -; V gene: TRBV19
CDR3 DNA: TGTGCCACTAGGGGGACAGGGGGGATACATGAGCAGTTCTTC; CDR3 protein: CATRGTGGIHEQFF; D gene: TRBD1; J gene: TRBJ2-1; clone size: -; V gene: TRBV19
CDR3 DNA: TGTGCCAGCACCTTGCGGGGGGCCCACACAGATACGCAGTATTTT; CDR3 protein: CASTLRGAHTDTQYF; D gene: TRBD2; J gene: TRBJ2-3; clone size: -; V gene: TRBV6-1
CDR3 DNA: TGCGCCAGCAGCTTGGCAACAGGGAGGGAGTCTTACTATGGCTACACCTTC; CDR3 protein: CASSLATGRESYYGYTF; D gene: -; J gene: TRBJ1-2; clone size: -; V gene: TRBV5-1
CDR3 DNA: TGTGCCAGCAACCCCCAACAGAATTCACCCCTCCACTTT; CDR3 protein: CASNPQQNSPLHF; D gene: -; J gene: TRBJ1-6; clone size: -; V gene: TRBV6-1
CDR3 DNA: TGCGCCAGCAGCCGGCACCAACCCGGACAGGGTGGGTATGGCTACACCTTC; CDR3 protein: CASSRHQPGQGGYGYTF; D gene: TRBD1; J gene: TRBJ1-2; clone size: -; V gene: TRBV4-3
CDR3 DNA: TGTGCCAGCAGCTCGGGGCAGAGCACCGGGGAGCTGTTTTTT; CDR3 protein: CASSSGQSTGELFF; D gene: -; J gene: TRBJ2-2; clone size: -; V gene: TRBV7-9
CDR3 DNA: TGTGCCAGCTCACCAGGAGACAGCCAAACTAATGAAAAACTGTTTTTT; CDR3 protein: CASSPGDSQTNEKLFF; D gene: -; J gene: TRBJ1-4; clone size: -; V gene: TRBV18
CDR3 DNA: TGTGCCAGCAGGAGCGCACAACTGTTTTTT; CDR3 protein: CASRSAQLFF; D gene: -; J gene: TRBJ1-4; clone size: -; V gene: TRBV6-6
CDR3 DNA: TGTGCCAGTATCCGCCTCGGTAACTATGGCTACACCTTC; CDR3 protein: CASIRLGNYGYTF; D gene: -; J gene: TRBJ1-2; clone size: -; V gene: TRBV19
CDR3 DNA: TGTGCCAGCAGACCCCAGGGGATGGGCTACGAGCAGTACTTC; CDR3 protein: CASRPQGMGYEQYF; D gene: -; J gene: TRBJ2-7; clone size: once; V gene: TRBV14
CDR3 DNA: TGTGCCACCAGACTAGCGGGGGCCTCGAACACCGGGGAGCTGTTTTTT; CDR3 protein: CATRLAGASNTGELFF; D gene: -; J gene: TRBJ2-2; clone size: -; V gene: TRBV21-1
CDR3 DNA: TGTGCCAGCAGCGAGGGACAGCTTAACACTGAAGCTTTCTTT; CDR3 protein: CASSEGQLNTEAFF; D gene: TRBD1; J gene: TRBJ1-1; clone size: -; V gene: TRBV5-6